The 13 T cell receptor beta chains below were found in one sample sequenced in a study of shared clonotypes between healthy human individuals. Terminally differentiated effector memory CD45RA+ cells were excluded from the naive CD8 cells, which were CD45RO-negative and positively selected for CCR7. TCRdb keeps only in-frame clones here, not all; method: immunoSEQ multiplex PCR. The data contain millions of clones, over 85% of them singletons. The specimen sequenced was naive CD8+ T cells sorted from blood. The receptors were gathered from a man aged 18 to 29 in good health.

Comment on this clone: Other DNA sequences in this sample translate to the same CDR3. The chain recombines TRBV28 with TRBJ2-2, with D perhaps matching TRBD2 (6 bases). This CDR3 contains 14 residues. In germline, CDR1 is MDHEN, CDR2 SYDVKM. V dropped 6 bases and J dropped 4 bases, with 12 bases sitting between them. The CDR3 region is CASSPPGGTGELFF. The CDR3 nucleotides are TGTGCCAGCAGCCCACCCGGGGGCACCGGGGAGCTGTTTTTT.

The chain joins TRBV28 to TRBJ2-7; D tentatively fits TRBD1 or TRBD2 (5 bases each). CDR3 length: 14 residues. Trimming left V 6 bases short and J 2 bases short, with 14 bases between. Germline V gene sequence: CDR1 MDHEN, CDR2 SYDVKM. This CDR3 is CASRPGTLTYEQYF. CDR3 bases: TGTGCCAGCAGACCAGGGACCCTAACCTACGAGCAGTACTTC.

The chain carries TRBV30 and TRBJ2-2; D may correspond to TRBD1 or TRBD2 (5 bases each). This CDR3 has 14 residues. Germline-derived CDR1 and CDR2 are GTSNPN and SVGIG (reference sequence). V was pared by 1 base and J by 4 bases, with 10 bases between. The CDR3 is CAWSERGGTGELFF. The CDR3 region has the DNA TGTGCCTGGAGTGAGAGGGGTGGCACCGGGGAGCTGTTTTTT.

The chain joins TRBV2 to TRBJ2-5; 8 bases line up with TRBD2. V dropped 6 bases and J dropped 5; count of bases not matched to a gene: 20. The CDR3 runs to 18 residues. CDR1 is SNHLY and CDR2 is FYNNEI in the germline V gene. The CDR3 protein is CASSKSPPQSGGEETQYF. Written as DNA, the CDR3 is TGTGCCAGCAGCAAAAGCCCCCCCCAGAGCGGGGGTGAGGAGACCCAGTACTTC.

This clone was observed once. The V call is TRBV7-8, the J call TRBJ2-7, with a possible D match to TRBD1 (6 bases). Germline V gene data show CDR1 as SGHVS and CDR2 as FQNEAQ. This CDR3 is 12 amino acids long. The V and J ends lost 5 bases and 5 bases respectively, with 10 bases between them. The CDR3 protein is CASSPPGDEQYF. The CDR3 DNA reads TGTGCCAGCAGCCCTCCAGGGGACGAGCAGTACTTC.

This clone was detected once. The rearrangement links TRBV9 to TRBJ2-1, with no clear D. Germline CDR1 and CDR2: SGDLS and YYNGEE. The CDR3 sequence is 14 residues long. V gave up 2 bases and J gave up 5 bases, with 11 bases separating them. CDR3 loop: CASSVETEDNEQFF. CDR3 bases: TGTGCCAGCAGCGTGGAAACAGAAGACAATGAGCAGTTCTTC. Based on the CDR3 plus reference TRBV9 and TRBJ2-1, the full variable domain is DSGVTQTPKHLITATGQRVTLRCSPRSGDLSVYWYQQSLDQGLQFLIQYYNGEERAKGNILERFSAQQFPDLHSELNLSSLELGDSALYFCASSVETEDNEQFFGPGTRLTVL.

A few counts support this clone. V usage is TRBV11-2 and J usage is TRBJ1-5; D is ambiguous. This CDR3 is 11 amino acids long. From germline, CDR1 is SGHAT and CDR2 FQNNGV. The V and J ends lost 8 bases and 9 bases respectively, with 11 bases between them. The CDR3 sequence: CASASPRPQHF. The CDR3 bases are TGTGCCAGCGCATCTCCTCGGCCCCAGCATTTT.

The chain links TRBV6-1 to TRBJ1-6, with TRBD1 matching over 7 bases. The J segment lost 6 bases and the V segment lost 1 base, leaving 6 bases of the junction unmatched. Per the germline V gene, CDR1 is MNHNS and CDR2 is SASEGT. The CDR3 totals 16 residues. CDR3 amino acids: CASSEGTGLTNSPLHF. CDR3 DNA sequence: TGTGCCAGCAGTGAAGGGACAGGACTAACTAATTCACCCCTCCACTTT.

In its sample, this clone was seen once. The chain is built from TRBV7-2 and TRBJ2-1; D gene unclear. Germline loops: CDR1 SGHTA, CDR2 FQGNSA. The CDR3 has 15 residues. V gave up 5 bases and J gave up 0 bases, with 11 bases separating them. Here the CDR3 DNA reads TGTGCCAGCAGCCCTATTTCGAGCTCCTACAATGAGCAGTTCTTC. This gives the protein CASSPISSSYNEQFF.

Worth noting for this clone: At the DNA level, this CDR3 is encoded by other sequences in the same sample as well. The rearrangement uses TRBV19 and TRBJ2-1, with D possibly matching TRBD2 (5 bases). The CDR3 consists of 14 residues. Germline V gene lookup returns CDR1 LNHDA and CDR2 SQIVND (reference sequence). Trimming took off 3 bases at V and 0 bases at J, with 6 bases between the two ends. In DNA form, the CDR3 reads TGTGCCAGTAGTATCCGGGACTCCTACAATGAGCAGTTCTTC. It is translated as CASSIRDSYNEQFF. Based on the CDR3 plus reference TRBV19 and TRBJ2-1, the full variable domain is DGGITQSPKYLFRKEGQNVTLSCEQNLNHDAMYWYRQDPGQGLRLIYYSQIVNDFQKGDIAEGYSVSREKKESFPLTVTSAQKNPTAFYLCASSIRDSYNEQFFGPGTRLTVL.

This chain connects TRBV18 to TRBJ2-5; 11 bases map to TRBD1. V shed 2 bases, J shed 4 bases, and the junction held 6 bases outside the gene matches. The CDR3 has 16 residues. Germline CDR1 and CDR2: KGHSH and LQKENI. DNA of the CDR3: TGTGCCAGCTCACCATCCGGGACAGGGGGTATAGAGACCCAGTACTTC. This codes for CASSPSGTGGIETQYF. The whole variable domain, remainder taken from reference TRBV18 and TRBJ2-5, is NAGVMQNPRHLVRRRGQEARLRCSPMKGHSHVYWYRQLPEEGLKFMVYLQKENIIDESGMPKERFSAEFPKEGPSILRIQQVVRGDSAAYFCASSPSGTGGIETQYFGPGTRLLVL.

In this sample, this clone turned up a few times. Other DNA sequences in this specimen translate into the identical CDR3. The CDR3 region is CASSENYGYTF. The CDR3 coding sequence is TGTGCCAGCAGTGAAAACTATGGCTACACCTTC. The J gene is TRBJ1-2, the V gene TRBV6-1; unclear D gene. This CDR3 has 11 residues. Looked up from germline, CDR1 is MNHNS and CDR2 is SASEGT. V lost 2 bases and J 2 bases, leaving 0 bases between the germline ends.

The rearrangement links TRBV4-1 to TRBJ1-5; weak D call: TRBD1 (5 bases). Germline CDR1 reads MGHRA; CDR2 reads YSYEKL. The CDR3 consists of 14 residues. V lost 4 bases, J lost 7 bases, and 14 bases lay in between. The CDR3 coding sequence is TGCGCCAGCAGCCTCGGGGCGGGGCAGCAGCCCCAGCATTTT. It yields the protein CASSLGAGQQPQHF.